Listed below are T cell receptor beta chains from one sample, sequenced in a study of metastatic and nonmetastatic thyroid tumors. TCRdb re-called the PCR reads through MiXCR. The table shows 6,400 or so clones, with 30% to 35% occurring only once. Sequencing used tumor tissue. These receptors were obtained from a female donor with papillary thyroid cancer or a benign thyroid nodule (not recorded which). Some clones in this sample may be carry-over from other donors' samples. The CDR3 runs from the conserved cysteine through the conserved F or W. D genes are given only for firm matches. Not every row has a clone size; where given, it reads once, few, many or a size class.

abundance,j_gene,d_gene,v_gene,CDR3aa,CDR3nt
many,TRBJ2-5,TRBD1,TRBV3-1,CASSQESDREETQYF,TGTGCCAGCAGCCAAGAATCCGACAGGGAAGAGACCCAGTACTTC
medium-sized,TRBJ1-5,.,TRBV12-3/TRBV12-4,CASTPNSNQPQHF,TGTGCCAGCACCCCAAATAGCAATCAGCCCCAGCATTTT
.,TRBJ1-2,TRBD1,TRBV20-1,CSARSRDRPGQGPGYTF,TGCAGTGCTAGGTCTAGGGACCGACCGGGACAGGGTCCAGGCTACACCTTC
medium-sized,TRBJ1-5,.,TRBV4-1,CASSQVESSNQPQHF,TGCGCCAGCAGCCAAGTAGAATCTAGCAATCAGCCCCAGCATTTT
.,TRBJ2-2,.,TRBV18,CASSQTRETGELFF,TGTGCCAGCTCACAAACACGGGAGACCGGGGAGCTGTTTTTT
.,TRBJ2-5,.,TRBV28,CASSIPAGETQYF,TGTGCCAGCAGTATACCGGCCGGGGAGACCCAGTACTTC
.,TRBJ2-7,.,TRBV6-5,CASSSRAFSYEQYF,TGTGCCAGCAGTTCCCGGGCCTTCTCCTACGAGCAGTACTTC
few,TRBJ2-1,TRBD2,TRBV6-1,CASSEPGLAGYGQFF,TGTGCCAGCAGTGAACCGGGACTAGCGGGATATGGGCAGTTCTTC
few,TRBJ1-2,TRBD1,TRBV6-2/TRBV6-3,CASSYIRTGGSYGYTF,TGTGCCAGCAGTTACATAAGGACAGGGGGCAGCTATGGCTACACCTTC
.,TRBJ2-3,.,TRBV20-1,CSARVASTDTQYF,TGCAGTGCGAGGGTAGCGAGCACAGATACGCAGTATTTT
.,TRBJ2-7,.,TRBV7-2,CASSLWDYEQYF,TGTGCCAGCAGTCTGTGGGACTACGAGCAGTACTTC
few,TRBJ1-1,.,TRBV6-2/TRBV6-3,CASSLGGLTEAFF,TGTGCCAGCAGTTTAGGGGGTCTAACTGAAGCTTTCTTT
.,TRBJ2-1,.,TRBV11-2,CASSLGGESSYNEQFF,TGTGCCAGCAGCTTAGGGGGGGAGAGCTCCTACAATGAGCAGTTCTTC
hyperexpanded,TRBJ2-1,TRBD2,TRBV2,CASSVEREESSYNEQFF,TGTGCCAGCAGTGTAGAGCGGGAGGAAAGCTCCTACAATGAGCAGTTCTTC
.,TRBJ1-2,.,TRBV12-3/TRBV12-4,CASSQTFYGYTF,TGTGCCAGCAGTCAGACCTTCTATGGCTACACCTTC
many,TRBJ2-7,TRBD1,TRBV6-1,CASTDRGFTTYEQYF,TGTGCCAGCACCGACAGGGGCTTTACTACCTACGAGCAGTACTTC
many,TRBJ2-4,.,TRBV5-4,CASSLSNAWLQKNIQYF,TGTGCCAGCAGCTTAAGTAATGCCTGGCTTCAAAAAAACATTCAGTACTTC
few,TRBJ1-1,.,TRBV24-1,CATSQGSMNTEAFF,TGTGCCACCAGTCAGGGCAGCATGAACACTGAAGCTTTCTTT
.,TRBJ2-7,.,TRBV6-1,CASSLGRWGEQYF,TGTGCCAGCAGTTTGGGCCGATGGGGCGAGCAGTACTTC
.,TRBJ2-2,TRBD1,TRBV25-1,CASSEGDRDTGELFF,TGTGCCAGCAGTGAAGGGGACAGGGACACCGGGGAGCTGTTTTTT
.,TRBJ2-2,TRBD2,TRBV6-5,CASSYSGLAGAGELFF,TGTGCCAGCAGTTACTCCGGACTAGCGGGAGCCGGGGAGCTGTTTTTT
.,TRBJ1-4,TRBD1,TRBV5-1,CASSIQGHGEKLFF,TGCGCCAGCAGCATACAGGGGCACGGGGAAAAACTGTTTTTT
.,TRBJ2-1,.,TRBV27,CASSLLDSANEQFF,TGTGCCAGCAGTTTATTGGACAGTGCCAATGAGCAGTTCTTC
.,TRBJ2-1,TRBD2,TRBV6-5,CASSPRPTTLAADNEQFF,TGTGCCAGCAGCCCCCGGCCCACGACCCTAGCGGCTGACAATGAGCAGTTCTTC
.,TRBJ1-2,.,TRBV5-1,CASSTGHGYTF,TGCGCCAGCAGCACCGGACATGGCTACACCTTC
.,TRBJ2-2,.,TRBV5-1,CASSPMSLEGAWDTGELFF,TGCGCCAGCAGCCCCATGAGTTTGGAGGGAGCTTGGGATACTGGGGAGCTGTTTTTT
few,TRBJ1-6,TRBD1,TRBV28,CASSSRQGVFNSPLHF,TGTGCCAGCAGTTCACGCCAGGGGGTGTTTAATTCACCCCTCCACTTT
few,TRBJ2-7,.,TRBV27,CANSPGLRNEQYF,TGTGCCAACAGTCCTGGGTTACGGAACGAGCAGTACTTC
medium-sized,TRBJ2-3,.,TRBV11-1,CASSKRTIGTSTDTQYF,TGTGCCAGCAGTAAACGCACTATCGGAACTAGCACAGATACGCAGTATTTT
few,TRBJ1-2,.,TRBV6-1,CASAPGSNYGYTF,TGTGCCAGCGCCCCAGGGAGTAACTATGGCTACACCTTC
many,TRBJ1-1,.,TRBV18,CASSPLHFF,TGTGCCAGCTCACCATTACATTTCTTT
few,TRBJ2-1,TRBD2,TRBV28,CASSPTSGSLNEQFF,TGTGCCAGCAGTCCCACTAGCGGGAGTTTGAATGAGCAGTTCTTC
.,TRBJ2-7,.,TRBV12-3/TRBV12-4,CASSLAQGILYEQYF,TGTGCCAGCAGTTTAGCACAGGGAATCCTCTACGAGCAGTACTTC
.,TRBJ1-1,.,TRBV7-2,CASSLGGFGHTEAFF,TGTGCCAGCAGCTTAGGGGGTTTTGGACACACTGAAGCTTTCTTT
.,TRBJ1-6,TRBD1,TRBV10-3,CASRGNSPLHF,TGTGCCAGCAGGGGGAATTCACCCCTCCACTTT
medium-sized,TRBJ2-3,TRBD2,TRBV7-2,CASSLGLAGQDTQYF,TGTGCCAGCAGCTTAGGACTAGCGGGACAGGATACGCAGTATTTT
many,TRBJ2-1,TRBD2,TRBV10-3,CASRLAGACNEQFF,TGTGCCAGTAGACTAGCGGGAGCCTGCAATGAGCAGTTCTTC
few,TRBJ2-4,TRBD1,TRBV15,CATGGTGENIQYF,TGTGCCACCGGCGGGACAGGGGAAAACATTCAGTACTTC
.,TRBJ1-1,.,TRBV27,CASSFAGTPREAFF,TGTGCCAGCAGTTTCGCCGGTACGCCAAGGGAAGCTTTCTTT
few,TRBJ2-1,.,TRBV12-5,CASVFITDGRVQFF,TGTGCTAGTGTTTTTATAACTGACGGGCGCGTGCAGTTCTTC
.,TRBJ1-6,.,TRBV5-4,CVSSPDGFGGSPLHF,TGTGTCAGCAGCCCGGACGGGTTTGGGGGTTCTCCCCTCCACTTT
large,TRBJ2-7,.,TRBV9,CASSITPRSQHEQYF,TGTGCCAGCAGCATTACCCCCAGGTCGCAACACGAGCAGTACTTC
.,TRBJ1-6,TRBD1,TRBV6-2/TRBV6-3,CASSYGRTGTAGSPLHF,TGTGCCAGCAGTTACGGGAGGACAGGGACCGCGGGGTCACCCCTCCACTTT
.,TRBJ2-3,TRBD2,TRBV5-1,CASSLEVAGSDTQYF,TGCGCCAGCAGCTTGGAGGTAGCGGGATCAGATACTCAGTATTTT
few,TRBJ2-5,.,TRBV7-8,CASSDQETQYF,TGTGCCAGCAGCGACCAAGAGACCCAGTACTTC